This T cell receptor beta chain originates from a study of TIL therapy for anti-PD-1-resistant metastatic lung cancer. Study-wide findings and caveats: TIL cultures after expansion showed higher clonality and lower diversity than baseline tumor (median around 6% vs 30%).

Germline CDR1 is SGHKS and CDR2 is YYEKEE (reference sequence). This CDR3 contains 15 residues. V lost 0 bases and J 1 base, leaving 10 bases between the germline ends. Sequencing used immunoSEQ v3. Survey-level samples got 1.5 million to 2.5 million read pairs; deep-level samples got about 4.5-6.5 million. Method: immunoSEQ multiplex PCR; TCRdb's copy keeps in-frame clones and lacks some. The table has roughly 7,400 clones, around 74% seen once; the top ten hold 7% to 8%. This clone appeared once. The target antigen is unknown. As to time point: pre-treatment sample, taken before nivolumab and TIL therapy. The tumor samples were excised metastases, mostly pleural nodules or supraclavicular lymph nodes. Patients were adults with stage 4 NSCLC.

Material: tumor tissue, obtained at baseline. This TCR was recovered from a person between 30 and 79 years old with non-small cell lung cancer. The chain uses TRBV5-5 and TRBJ2-5, with D perhaps matching TRBD1 (5 bases). CDR3 sequence: CASSLGGNLQETQYF. CDR3 nucleotides: TGTGCCAGCAGCTTGGGGGGCAACCTCCAAGAGACCCAGTACTTC. Based on the CDR3 plus reference TRBV5-5 and TRBJ2-5, the full variable domain is DAGVTQSPTHLIKTRGQQVTLRCSPISGHKSVSWYQQVLGQGPQFIFQYYEKEERGRGNFPDRFSARQFPNYSSELNVNALLLGDSALYLCASSLGGNLQETQYFGPGTRLLVL.